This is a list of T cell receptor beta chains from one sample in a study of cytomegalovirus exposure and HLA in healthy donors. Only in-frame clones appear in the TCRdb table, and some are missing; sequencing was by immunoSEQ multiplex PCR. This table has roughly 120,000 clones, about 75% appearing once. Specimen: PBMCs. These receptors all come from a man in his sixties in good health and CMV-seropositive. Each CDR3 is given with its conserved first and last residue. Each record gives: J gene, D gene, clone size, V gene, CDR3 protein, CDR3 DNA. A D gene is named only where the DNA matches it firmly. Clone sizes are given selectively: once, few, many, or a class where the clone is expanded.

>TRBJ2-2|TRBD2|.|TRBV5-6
CASTFSAGAGNTGELFF
TGTGCCAGCACCTTCTCAGCGGGGGCAGGAAACACCGGGGAGCTGTTTTTT
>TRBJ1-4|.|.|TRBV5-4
CASSLAEVTNEKLFF
TGTGCCAGCAGCTTGGCGGAGGTCACTAATGAAAAACTGTTTTTT
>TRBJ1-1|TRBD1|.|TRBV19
CASKLGGSFTEAFF
TGTGCCAGTAAATTAGGGGGCTCGTTCACTGAAGCTTTCTTT
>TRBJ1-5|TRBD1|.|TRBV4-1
CASSQVDRGLLGQPQHF
TGCGCCAGCAGCCAAGTCGACAGGGGGCTGTTGGGTCAGCCCCAGCATTTT
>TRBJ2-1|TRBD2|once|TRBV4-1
CASSQLLAGGPNEQFF
TGCGCCAGCAGCCAGCTTCTAGCGGGAGGGCCGAATGAGCAGTTCTTC
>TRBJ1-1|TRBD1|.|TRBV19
CASSIDRGNTEAFF
TGTGCCAGTAGTATTGACAGGGGGAACACTGAAGCTTTCTTT
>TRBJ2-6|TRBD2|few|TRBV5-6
CASSTTSGGALGANVLTF
TGTGCCAGCAGCACGACTAGCGGGGGGGCTTTGGGGGCCAACGTCCTGACTTTC
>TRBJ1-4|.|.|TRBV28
CASSFIGGEGDEKLFF
TGTGCCAGCAGTTTTATCGGCGGAGAGGGGGATGAAAAACTGTTTTTT
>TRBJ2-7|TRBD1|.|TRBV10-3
CAISERTGATYEQYF
TGTGCCATCAGTGAAAGGACAGGAGCAACCTACGAGCAGTACTTC
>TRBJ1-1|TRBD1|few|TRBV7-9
CASSSLDRASTEAFF
TGTGCCAGCAGCTCGTTGGACAGGGCGAGCACTGAAGCTTTCTTT